The source of this TCR beta chain is a study of breast tumors, draining lymph nodes, adjacent tissues. In TCRdb, the multiplex PCR reads were re-called with MiXCR into one record per CDR3 protein. The sample has fewer than 80,000 distinct CDR3 sequences, approximately 40% seen once. Study-wide results and caveats: Most tumor T cells seemingly derive from lymph node, then expand in tumor. Luminal-like breast cancer showed significantly higher tumor–nontumor repertoire similarity than basal-like.

CDR3 length: 13 residues. The germline V gene encodes CDR1 SGHVS and CDR2 FNYEAQ. Trimming stripped 1 base from V and 7 bases from J, with 10 bases between. Details on this clonotype: Its antigen remains unknown.

This chain joins TRBV7-6 and TRBJ1-2; D ambiguous. This sequence was found in a female donor with breast cancer. Some clones in this sample may be carry-over from other donors' samples. The specimen sequenced was breast tumor tissue. In DNA, the CDR3 is TGTGCCAGCAGCTTAGAAGCGGGCCTTGGCTACACCTTC. Translated: CASSLEAGLGYTF.